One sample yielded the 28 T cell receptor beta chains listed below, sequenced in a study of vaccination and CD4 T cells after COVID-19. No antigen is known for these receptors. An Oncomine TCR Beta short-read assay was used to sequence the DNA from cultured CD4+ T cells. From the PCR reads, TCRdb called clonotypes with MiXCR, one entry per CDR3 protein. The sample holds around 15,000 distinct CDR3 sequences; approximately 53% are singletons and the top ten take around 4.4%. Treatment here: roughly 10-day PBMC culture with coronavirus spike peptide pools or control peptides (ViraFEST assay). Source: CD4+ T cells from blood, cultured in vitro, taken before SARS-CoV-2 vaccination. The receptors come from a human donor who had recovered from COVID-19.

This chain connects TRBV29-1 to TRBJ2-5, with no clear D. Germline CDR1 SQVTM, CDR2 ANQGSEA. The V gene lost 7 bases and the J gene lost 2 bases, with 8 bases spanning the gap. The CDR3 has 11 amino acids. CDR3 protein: CSAGRQETQYF. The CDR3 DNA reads TGCAGCGCTGGACGACAAGAGACCCAGTACTTC.

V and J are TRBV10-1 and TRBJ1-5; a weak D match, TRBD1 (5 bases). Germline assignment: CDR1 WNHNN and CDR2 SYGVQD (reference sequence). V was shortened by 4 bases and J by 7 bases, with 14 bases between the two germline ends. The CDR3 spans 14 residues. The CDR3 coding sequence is TGCGCCAGCAGTGCTGCAGGGACCGGGCAGCCCCAGCATTTT. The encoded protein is CASSAAGTGQPQHF.

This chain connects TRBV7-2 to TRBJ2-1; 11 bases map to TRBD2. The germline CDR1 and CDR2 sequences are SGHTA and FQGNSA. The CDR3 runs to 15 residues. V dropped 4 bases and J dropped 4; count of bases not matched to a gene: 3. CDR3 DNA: TGTGCCAGCAGCTCCGGGACTAGCGGATACAATGAGCAGTTCTTC. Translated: CASSSGTSGYNEQFF.

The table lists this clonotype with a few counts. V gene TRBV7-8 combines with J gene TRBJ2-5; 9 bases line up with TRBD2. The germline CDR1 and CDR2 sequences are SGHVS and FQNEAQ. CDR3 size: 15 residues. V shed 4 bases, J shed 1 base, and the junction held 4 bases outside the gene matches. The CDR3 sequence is CASSSSGNIQETQYF. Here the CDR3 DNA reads TGTGCCAGCAGCTCTAGCGGGAATATCCAAGAGACCCAGTACTTC.

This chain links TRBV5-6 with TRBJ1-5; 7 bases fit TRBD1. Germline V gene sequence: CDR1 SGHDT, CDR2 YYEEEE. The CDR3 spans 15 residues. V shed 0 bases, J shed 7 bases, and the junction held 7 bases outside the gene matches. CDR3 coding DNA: TGTGCCAGCAGCTTGGCAGGGGGAGAAATACAGCCCCAGCATTTT. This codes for CASSLAGGEIQPQHF.

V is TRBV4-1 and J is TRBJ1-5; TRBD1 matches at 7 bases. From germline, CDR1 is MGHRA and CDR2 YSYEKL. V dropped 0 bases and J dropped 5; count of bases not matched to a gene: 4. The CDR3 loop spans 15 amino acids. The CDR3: CASSQEVTGDQPQHF. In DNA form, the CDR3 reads TGCGCCAGCAGCCAAGAAGTTACAGGGGATCAGCCCCAGCATTTT.

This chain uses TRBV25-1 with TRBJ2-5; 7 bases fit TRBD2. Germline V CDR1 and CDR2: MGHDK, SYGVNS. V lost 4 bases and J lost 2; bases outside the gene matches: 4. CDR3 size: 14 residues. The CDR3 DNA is TGTGCCAGCAGTGGCGACGGGGGGCAAGAGACCCAGTACTTC. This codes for CASSGDGGQETQYF.

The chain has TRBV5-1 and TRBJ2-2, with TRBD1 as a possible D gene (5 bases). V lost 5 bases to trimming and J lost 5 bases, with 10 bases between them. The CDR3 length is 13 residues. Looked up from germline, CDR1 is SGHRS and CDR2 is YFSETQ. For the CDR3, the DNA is TGCGCCAGCAGAACTCAGGGAACCGGGGAGCTGTTTTTT. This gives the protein CASRTQGTGELFF.

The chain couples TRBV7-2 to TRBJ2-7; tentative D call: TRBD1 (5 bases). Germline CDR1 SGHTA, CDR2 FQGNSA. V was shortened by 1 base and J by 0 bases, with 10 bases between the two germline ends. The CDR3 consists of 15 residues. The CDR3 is CASSLEQESSYEQYF. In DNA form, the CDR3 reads TGTGCCAGCAGCTTAGAACAGGAGAGCTCCTACGAGCAGTACTTC.

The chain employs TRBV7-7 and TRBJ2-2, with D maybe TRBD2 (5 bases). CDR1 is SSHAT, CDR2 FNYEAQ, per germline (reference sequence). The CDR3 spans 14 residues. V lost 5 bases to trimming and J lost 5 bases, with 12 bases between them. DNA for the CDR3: TGTGCCAGCAGCCCCACAAGAGGGACCGGGGAGCTGTTTTTT. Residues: CASSPTRGTGELFF.

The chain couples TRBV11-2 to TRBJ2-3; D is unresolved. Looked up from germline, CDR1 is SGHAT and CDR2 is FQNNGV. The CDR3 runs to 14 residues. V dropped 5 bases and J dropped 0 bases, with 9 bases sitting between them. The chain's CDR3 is CASSTARSTDTQYF. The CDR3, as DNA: TGTGCCAGCAGCACGGCCAGAAGCACAGATACGCAGTATTTT.

The CDR3 sequence is CASSYGPSGGQETQYF. DNA for the CDR3: TGTGCCAGCAGTTATGGCCCTAGCGGGGGCCAAGAGACCCAGTACTTC. This sequence joins TRBV6-5 and TRBJ2-5; TRBD2 matches 10 bases. This CDR3 region has 16 residues. Trimming removed 3 bases from V and 1 base from J; junction bases left unmatched: 5. Germline CDR1 reads MNHEY; CDR2 reads SVGAGI.

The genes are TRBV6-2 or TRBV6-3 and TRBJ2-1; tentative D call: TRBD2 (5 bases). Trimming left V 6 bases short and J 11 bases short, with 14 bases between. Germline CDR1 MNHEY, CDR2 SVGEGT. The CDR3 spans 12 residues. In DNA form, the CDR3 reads TGTGCCAGCAGCGAACTTCTAGCACAGCAGTTCTTC. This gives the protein CASSELLAQQFF.

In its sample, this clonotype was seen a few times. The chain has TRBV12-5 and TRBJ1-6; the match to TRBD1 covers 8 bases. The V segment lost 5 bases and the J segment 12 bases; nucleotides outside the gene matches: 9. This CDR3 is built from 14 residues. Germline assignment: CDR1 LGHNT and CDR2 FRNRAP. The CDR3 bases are TGTGCTAGTGGTGCAGGGGGCGATCGTAAACCCCTCCACTTT. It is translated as CASGAGGDRKPLHF.

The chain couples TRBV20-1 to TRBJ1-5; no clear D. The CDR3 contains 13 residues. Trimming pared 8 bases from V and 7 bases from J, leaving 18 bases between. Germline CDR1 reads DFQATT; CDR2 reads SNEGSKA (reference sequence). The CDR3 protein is CSLGGVNGQPQHF. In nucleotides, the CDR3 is TGCAGTCTTGGTGGGGTGAATGGGCAGCCCCAGCATTTT.

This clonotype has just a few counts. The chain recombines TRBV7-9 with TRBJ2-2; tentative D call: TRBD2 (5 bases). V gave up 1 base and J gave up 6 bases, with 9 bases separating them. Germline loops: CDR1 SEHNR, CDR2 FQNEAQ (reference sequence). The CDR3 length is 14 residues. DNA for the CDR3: TGTGCCAGCAGCTTAGAACTAGTCTCCGGGGAGCTGTTTTTT. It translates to CASSLELVSGELFF.

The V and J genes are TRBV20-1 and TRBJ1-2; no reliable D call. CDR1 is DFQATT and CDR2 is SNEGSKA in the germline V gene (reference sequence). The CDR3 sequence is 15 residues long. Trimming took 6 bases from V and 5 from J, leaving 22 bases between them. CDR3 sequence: CSAVLRSGREYGYTF. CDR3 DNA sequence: TGCAGTGCCGTATTGAGAAGCGGGCGGGAGTATGGCTACACCTTC.

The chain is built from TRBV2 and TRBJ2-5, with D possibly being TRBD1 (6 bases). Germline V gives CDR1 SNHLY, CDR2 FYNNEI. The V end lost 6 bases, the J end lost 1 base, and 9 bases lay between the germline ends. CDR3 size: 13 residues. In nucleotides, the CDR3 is TGTGCCAGCAGCTACAGGGTCCAAGAGACCCAGTACTTC. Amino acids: CASSYRVQETQYF.

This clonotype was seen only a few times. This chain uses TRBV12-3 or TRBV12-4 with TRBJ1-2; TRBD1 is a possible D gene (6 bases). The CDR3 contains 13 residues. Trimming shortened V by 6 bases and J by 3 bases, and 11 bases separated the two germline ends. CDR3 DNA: TGTGCCAGCAGGAGGACAGCTTACTATGGCTACACCTTC. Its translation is CASRRTAYYGYTF.

DNA for the CDR3: TGTGCCAGCAGTGAAAGTGGGGTCATCTATGGCTACACCTTC. As protein: CASSESGVIYGYTF. The chain carries TRBV25-1 and TRBJ1-2; the D is unclear. Germline loops: CDR1 MGHDK, CDR2 SYGVNS. V was trimmed by 2 bases and J by 4 bases, leaving 11 bases between them. CDR3 length equals 14 residues.

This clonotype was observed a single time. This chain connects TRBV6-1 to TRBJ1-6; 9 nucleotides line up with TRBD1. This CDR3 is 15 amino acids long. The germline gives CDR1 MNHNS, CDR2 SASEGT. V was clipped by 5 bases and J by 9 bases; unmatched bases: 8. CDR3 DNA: TGTGCCAGCAGTACCCGGGACAGGGTCGCTTCACCCCTCCACTTT. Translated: CASSTRDRVASPLHF.

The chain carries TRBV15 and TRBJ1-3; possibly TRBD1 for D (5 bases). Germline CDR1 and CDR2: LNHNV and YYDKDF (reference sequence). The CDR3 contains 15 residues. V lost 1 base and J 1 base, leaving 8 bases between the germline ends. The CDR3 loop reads CATSRVTESGNTIYF. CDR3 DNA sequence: TGTGCCACCAGCAGAGTGACAGAGTCTGGAAACACCATATATTTT.

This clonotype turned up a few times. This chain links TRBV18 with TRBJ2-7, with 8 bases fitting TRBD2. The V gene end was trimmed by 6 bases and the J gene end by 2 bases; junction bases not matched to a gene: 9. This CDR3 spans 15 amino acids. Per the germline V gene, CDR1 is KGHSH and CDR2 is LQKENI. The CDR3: CASSLDSGRTYEQYF. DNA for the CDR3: TGTGCCAGCTCCCTAGACAGCGGGAGAACCTACGAGCAGTACTTC. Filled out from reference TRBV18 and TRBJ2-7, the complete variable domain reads NAGVMQNPRHLVRRRGQEARLRCSPMKGHSHVYWYRQLPEEGLKFMVYLQKENIIDESGMPKERFSAEFPKEGPSILRIQQVVRGDSAAYFCASSLDSGRTYEQYFGPGTRLTVT.

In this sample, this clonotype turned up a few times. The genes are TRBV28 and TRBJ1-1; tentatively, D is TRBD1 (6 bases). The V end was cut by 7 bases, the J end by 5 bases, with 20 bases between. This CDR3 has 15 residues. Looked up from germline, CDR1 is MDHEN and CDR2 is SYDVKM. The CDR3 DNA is TGTGCCAGCATCTTGGCTGGGGGGCCGGGGACTGAAGCTTTCTTT. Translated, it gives CASILAGGPGTEAFF.

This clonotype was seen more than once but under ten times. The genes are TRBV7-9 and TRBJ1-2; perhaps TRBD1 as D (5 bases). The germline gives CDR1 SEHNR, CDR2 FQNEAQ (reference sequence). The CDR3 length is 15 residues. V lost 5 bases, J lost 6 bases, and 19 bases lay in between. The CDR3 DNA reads TGTGCCAGCAGCCCCAGGGCTATTACACTCCATGGCTACACCTTC. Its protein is CASSPRAITLHGYTF.

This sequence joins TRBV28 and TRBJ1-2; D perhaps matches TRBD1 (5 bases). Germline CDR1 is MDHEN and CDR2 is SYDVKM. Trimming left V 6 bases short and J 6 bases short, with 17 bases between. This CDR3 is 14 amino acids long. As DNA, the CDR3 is TGTGCCAGCAGACCCACGGGGGTGACTAATGGCTACACCTTC. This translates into CASRPTGVTNGYTF.

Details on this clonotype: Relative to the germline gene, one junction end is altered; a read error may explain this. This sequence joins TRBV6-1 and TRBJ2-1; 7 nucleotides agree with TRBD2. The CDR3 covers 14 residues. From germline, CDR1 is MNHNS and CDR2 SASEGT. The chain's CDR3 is CASSTAGPRDERFF. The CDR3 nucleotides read TGTGCCAGCAGTACAGCGGGGCCGCGCGATGAGCGGTTCTTC.

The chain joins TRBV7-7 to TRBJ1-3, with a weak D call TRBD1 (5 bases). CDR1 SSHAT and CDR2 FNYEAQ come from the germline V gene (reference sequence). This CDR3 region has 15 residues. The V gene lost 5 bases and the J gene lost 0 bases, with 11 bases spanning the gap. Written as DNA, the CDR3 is TGTGCCAGCAGCCGGGGGGATGACTCTGGAAACACCATATATTTT. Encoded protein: CASSRGDDSGNTIYF.